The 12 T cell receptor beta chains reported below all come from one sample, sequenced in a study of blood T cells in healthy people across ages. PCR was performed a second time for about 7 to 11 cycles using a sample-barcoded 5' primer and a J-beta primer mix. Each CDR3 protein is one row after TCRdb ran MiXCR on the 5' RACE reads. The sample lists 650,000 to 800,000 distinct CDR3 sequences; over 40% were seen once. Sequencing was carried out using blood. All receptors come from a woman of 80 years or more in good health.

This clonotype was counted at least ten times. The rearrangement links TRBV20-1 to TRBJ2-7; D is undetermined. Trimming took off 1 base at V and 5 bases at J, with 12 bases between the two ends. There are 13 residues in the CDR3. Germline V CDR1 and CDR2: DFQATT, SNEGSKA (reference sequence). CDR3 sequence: CSARAPPGNEQYF. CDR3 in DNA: TGCAGTGCTAGAGCGCCCCCGGGCAACGAGCAGTACTTC.

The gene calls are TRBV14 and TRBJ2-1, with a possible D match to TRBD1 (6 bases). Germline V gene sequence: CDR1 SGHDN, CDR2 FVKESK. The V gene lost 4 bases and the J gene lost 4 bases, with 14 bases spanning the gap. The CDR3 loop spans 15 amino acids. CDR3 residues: CASSPQGVTYNEQFF. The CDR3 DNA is TGTGCCAGCAGCCCACAGGGAGTGACTTACAATGAGCAGTTCTTC. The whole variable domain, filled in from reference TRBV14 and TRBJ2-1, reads EAGVTQFPSHSVIEKGQTVTLRCDPISGHDNLYWYRRVMGKEIKFLLHFVKESKQDESGMPNNRFLAERTGGTYSTLKVQPAELEDSGVYFCASSPQGVTYNEQFFGPGTRLTVL.

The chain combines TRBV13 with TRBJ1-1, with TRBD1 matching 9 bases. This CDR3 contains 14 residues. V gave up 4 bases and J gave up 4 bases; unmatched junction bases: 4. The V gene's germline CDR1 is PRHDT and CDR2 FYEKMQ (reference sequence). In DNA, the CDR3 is TGTGCCAGCAGCTGGGGGACAGGGAGCACTGAAGCTTTCTTT. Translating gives CASSWGTGSTEAFF.

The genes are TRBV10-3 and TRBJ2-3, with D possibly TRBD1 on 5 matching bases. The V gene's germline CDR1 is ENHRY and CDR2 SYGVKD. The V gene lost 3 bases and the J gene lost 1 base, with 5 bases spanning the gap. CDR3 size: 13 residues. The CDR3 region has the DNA TGTGCCATCAGTGAAGGGGGCACAGATACGCAGTATTTT. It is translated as CAISEGGTDTQYF.

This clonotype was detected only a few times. The CDR3 here is CASKETGGADSPLHF. Written as DNA, the CDR3 is TGTGCCAGCAAGGAGACAGGGGGCGCGGATTCACCCCTCCACTTT. The chain employs TRBV6-2 or TRBV6-3 and TRBJ1-6; TRBD1 aligns across 10 bases. Germline V gene lookup returns CDR1 MNHEY and CDR2 SVGEGT. The junction had 8 bases not matched to a gene; V was cut back by 7 bases and J by 8 bases. The CDR3 totals 15 residues.

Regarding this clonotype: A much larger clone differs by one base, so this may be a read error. CDR3 sequence (DNA): TGTACCAGCACCTCACAGGGACTAACCTCCTACGAGCAGTACTTC. This sequence encodes CTSTSQGLTSYEQYF. V usage is TRBV28 and J usage is TRBJ2-7, with TRBD2 as a possible D gene (7 bases). The CDR3 has 15 amino acids. Germline CDR1 is MDHEN and CDR2 is SYDVKM.

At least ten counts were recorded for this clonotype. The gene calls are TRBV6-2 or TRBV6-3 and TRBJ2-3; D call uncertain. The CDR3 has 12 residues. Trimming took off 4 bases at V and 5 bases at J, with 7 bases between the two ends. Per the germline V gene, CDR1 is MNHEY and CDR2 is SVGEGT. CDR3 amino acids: CASSSRRDTQYF. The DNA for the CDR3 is TGTGCCAGCAGTTCGCGGCGAGATACGCAGTATTTT.

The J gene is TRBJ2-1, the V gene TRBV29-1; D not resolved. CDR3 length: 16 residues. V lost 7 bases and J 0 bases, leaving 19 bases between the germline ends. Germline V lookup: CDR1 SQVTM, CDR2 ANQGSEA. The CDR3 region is CSAAVAPASSYNEQFF. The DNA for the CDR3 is TGCAGCGCCGCGGTAGCCCCGGCGAGCTCCTACAATGAGCAGTTCTTC.

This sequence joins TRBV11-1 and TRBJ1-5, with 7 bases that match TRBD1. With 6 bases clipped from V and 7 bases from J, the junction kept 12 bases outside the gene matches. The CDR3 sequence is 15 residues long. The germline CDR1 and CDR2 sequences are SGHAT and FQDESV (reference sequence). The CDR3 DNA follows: TGTGCCAGCAGTTTCTTAAACAGGGGAGGACAGCCCCAGCATTTT. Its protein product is CASSFLNRGGQPQHF.

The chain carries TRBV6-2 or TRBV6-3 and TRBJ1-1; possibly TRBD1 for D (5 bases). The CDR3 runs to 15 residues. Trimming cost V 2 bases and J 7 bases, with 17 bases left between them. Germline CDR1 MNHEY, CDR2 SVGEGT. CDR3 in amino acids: CASSYLRDVPREAFF. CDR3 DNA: TGTGCCAGCAGTTACCTCCGGGACGTACCCCGTGAAGCTTTCTTT.

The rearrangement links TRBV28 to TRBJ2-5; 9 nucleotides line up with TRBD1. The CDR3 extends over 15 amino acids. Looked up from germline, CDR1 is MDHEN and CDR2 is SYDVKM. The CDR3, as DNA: TGTACCGGCAGTTCCGGGACAGGGCAGCGGGAGACCCAGTACTTC. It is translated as CTGSSGTGQRETQYF.

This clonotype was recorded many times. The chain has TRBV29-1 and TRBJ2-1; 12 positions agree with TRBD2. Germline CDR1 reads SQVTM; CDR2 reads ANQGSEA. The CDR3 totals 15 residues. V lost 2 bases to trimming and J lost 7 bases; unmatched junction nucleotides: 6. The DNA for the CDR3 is TGCAGCGTTGAAAGACTAGCGGGAGAGGGGAATGAGCAGTTCTTC. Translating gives CSVERLAGEGNEQFF.